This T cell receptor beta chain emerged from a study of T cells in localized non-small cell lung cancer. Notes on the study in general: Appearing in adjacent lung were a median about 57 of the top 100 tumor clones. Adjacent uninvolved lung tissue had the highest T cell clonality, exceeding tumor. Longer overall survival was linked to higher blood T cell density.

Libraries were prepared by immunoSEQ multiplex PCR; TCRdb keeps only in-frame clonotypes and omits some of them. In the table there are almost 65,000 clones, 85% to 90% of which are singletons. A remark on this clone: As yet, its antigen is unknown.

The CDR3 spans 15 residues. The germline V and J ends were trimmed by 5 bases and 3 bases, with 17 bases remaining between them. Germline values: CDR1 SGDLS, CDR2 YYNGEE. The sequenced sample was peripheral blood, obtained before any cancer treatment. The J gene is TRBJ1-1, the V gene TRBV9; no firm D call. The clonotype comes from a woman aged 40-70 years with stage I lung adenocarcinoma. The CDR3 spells CASSLGNSWDTEAFF. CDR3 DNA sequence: TGTGCCAGCAGTCTCGGCAACTCTTGGGACACTGAAGCTTTCTTT.